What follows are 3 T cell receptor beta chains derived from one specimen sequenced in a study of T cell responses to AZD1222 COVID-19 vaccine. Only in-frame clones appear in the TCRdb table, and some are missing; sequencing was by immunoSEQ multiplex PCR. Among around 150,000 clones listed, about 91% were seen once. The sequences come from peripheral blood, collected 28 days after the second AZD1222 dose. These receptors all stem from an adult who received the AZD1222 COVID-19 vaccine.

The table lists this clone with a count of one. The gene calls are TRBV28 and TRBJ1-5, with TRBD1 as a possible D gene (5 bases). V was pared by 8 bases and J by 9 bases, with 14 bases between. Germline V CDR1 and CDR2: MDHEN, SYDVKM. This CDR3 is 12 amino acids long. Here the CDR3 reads CASARAGRPQHF. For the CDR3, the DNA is TGTGCCAGCGCTCGGGCAGGGCGGCCCCAGCATTTT.

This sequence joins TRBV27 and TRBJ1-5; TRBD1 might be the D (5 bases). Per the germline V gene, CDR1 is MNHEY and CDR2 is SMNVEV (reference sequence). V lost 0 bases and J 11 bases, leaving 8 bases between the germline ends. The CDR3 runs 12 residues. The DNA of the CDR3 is TGTGCCAGCAGTTTATCGGGGGGGACCCAGCATTTT. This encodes CASSLSGGTQHF.

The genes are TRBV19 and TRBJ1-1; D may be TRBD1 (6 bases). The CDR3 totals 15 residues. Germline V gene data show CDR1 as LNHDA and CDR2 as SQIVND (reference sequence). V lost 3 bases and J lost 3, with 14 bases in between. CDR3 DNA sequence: TGTGCCAGTAGTATTTCAGGGGCGTCTGACACTGAAGCTTTCTTT. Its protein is CASSISGASDTEAFF.